The 29 T cell receptor beta chains listed next were all sequenced from one sample in a study of CD8+CD57+ T cells in acquired aplastic anemia. Patients included in sequencing had previously demonstrated CD8+CD57+ cell expansion by flow cytometry. TCR beta VDJ and CDR3 profiles were obtained from a genomic DNA template. TCRdb ran MiXCR on the reads and lists one entry per CDR3 protein. The sample holds about 160,000 distinct CDR3 sequences, 71% seen once. Sequenced input: sorted CD4+, CD8+, or CD8+CD57+ T cells (not recorded which) from PBMCs. These receptors originate from a human donor with aplastic anemia.

The V and J genes are TRBV5-1 and TRBJ1-2; D possibly corresponds to TRBD1 (6 bases). V lost 4 bases and J lost 5, with 15 bases in between. Germline V gene data show CDR1 as SGHRS and CDR2 as YFSETQ. This CDR3 has 14 residues. The CDR3 nucleotides are TGCGCCAGCAGCGGACCGGGACAAGAGTATGGCTACACCTTC. It specifies CASSGPGQEYGYTF.

This chain connects TRBV14 to TRBJ2-7; D may be TRBD1 or TRBD2 (6 bases each). In germline, CDR1 is SGHDN, CDR2 FVKESK. The CDR3 is 12 residues long. Trimming cost V 8 bases and J 3 bases, with 11 bases left between them. CDR3 nucleotides: TGTGCCAGCGGGGGGCTAGTCTACGAGCAGTACTTC. Amino acids: CASGGLVYEQYF.

The V call is TRBV25-1, the J call TRBJ1-1; 7 bases align to TRBD1. The V gene end was trimmed by 4 bases and the J gene end by 0 bases; junction bases not matched to a gene: 17. Germline-derived CDR1 and CDR2 are MGHDK and SYGVNS. CDR3 length equals 19 residues. The DNA for the CDR3 is TGTGCCAGCAGTGGGGCCAGGGACAGTTTGGGGCTAATGAACACTGAAGCTTTCTTT. This sequence encodes CASSGARDSLGLMNTEAFF.

J is TRBJ2-1 and V is TRBV10-3, with TRBD2 matching over 11 bases. Germline loops: CDR1 ENHRY, CDR2 SYGVKD. The V and J ends lost 7 bases and 8 bases, in that order; junction bases with no gene match: 7. The CDR3 consists of 14 residues. The CDR3 sequence is CAIKTSGNVDEQFF. CDR3 nucleotide sequence: TGTGCCATCAAGACTAGCGGGAATGTTGATGAGCAGTTCTTC.

The chain has TRBV20-1 and TRBJ1-6; 7 positions match TRBD1. The CDR3 runs 14 residues. V dropped 6 bases and J dropped 7; count of bases not matched to a gene: 9. Germline V lookup: CDR1 DFQATT, CDR2 SNEGSKA (reference sequence). CDR3 sequence: CSAGGTEPNSPLHF. As DNA, the CDR3 is TGCAGTGCGGGGGGGACAGAACCAAATTCACCCCTCCACTTT.

This rearrangement joins TRBV2 to TRBJ2-7; D may be TRBD1 or TRBD2 (6 bases each). Germline assignment: CDR1 SNHLY and CDR2 FYNNEI. The CDR3 spans 16 residues. V shed 7 bases and J shed 1 base, with 20 bases lying between them. CDR3 protein: CASKERPGAGSYEQYF. The CDR3 coding sequence is TGTGCCAGCAAGGAGCGGCCGGGGGCTGGATCCTACGAGCAGTACTTC.

V gene TRBV10-2 combines with J gene TRBJ2-7; no reliable D call. The CDR3 loop spans 11 amino acids. V lost 6 bases to trimming and J lost 3 bases, with 6 bases between them. Germline CDR1 and CDR2: WSHSY and SAAADI. The CDR3 loop reads CASRSLYEQYF. The CDR3 region has the DNA TGCGCCAGCAGGAGCCTCTACGAGCAGTACTTC.

The V call is TRBV20-1, the J call TRBJ1-2; TRBD1 is a possible D gene (5 bases). Germline V lookup: CDR1 DFQATT, CDR2 SNEGSKA (reference sequence). The ends were cut back, 6 bases at V and 7 bases at J, with 18 bases in the middle. The CDR3 has 13 amino acids. In nucleotides, the CDR3 is TGCAGTGCCCCCTTTATCGTGGGGGGTGGCTACACCTTC. Translating gives CSAPFIVGGGYTF.

The chain employs TRBV10-3 and TRBJ1-5; 7 nucleotides align to TRBD1. Germline loops: CDR1 ENHRY, CDR2 SYGVKD. The V gene end was trimmed by 4 bases and the J gene end by 5 bases; junction bases not matched to a gene: 2. CDR3 length: 13 residues. The CDR3 DNA reads as TGTGCCATCAGTGGCGACAGGGATCAGCCCCAGCATTTT. Protein: CAISGDRDQPQHF.

The chain employs TRBV7-9 and TRBJ2-5; no clear D gene. The germline CDR1 and CDR2 sequences are SEHNR and FQNEAQ (reference sequence). This CDR3 comprises 13 residues. Trimming took 5 bases from V and 7 from J, leaving 14 bases between them. Written as DNA, the CDR3 is TGTGCCAGCAGCCCCCCCGGATTTGGGACCCAGTACTTC. Translating it yields CASSPPGFGTQYF. Full variable domain (rest looked up from reference TRBV7-9 and TRBJ2-5): DTGVSQNPRHKITKRGQNVTFRCDPISEHNRLYWYRQTLGQGPEFLTYFQNEAQLEKSRLLSDRFSAERPKGSFSTLEIQRTEQGDSAMYLCASSPPGFGTQYFGPGTRLLVL.

This clonotype has only one observation. V usage is TRBV2 and J usage is TRBJ2-7; D is possibly TRBD1 or TRBD2 (5 bases each). The germline V gene encodes CDR1 SNHLY and CDR2 FYNNEI. Trimming left V 6 bases short and J 3 bases short, with 12 bases between. The CDR3 loop spans 13 amino acids. The CDR3 nucleotides read TGTGCCAGCAGGGGGGAGAATATCTACGAGCAGTACTTC. Protein sequence: CASRGENIYEQYF.

This rearrangement joins TRBV15 to TRBJ1-6, with 7 bases lining up with TRBD1. The V and J ends lost 1 base and 8 bases, in that order; junction bases with no gene match: 2. From germline, CDR1 is LNHNV and CDR2 YYDKDF (reference sequence). This CDR3 has 14 amino acids. The CDR3 sequence: CATSRGQGDSPLHF. The CDR3 nucleotides are TGTGCCACCAGCAGAGGACAGGGAGATTCACCCCTCCACTTT.

The V gene is TRBV20-1, the J gene TRBJ2-7; 10 bases line up with TRBD2. The CDR3 extends over 15 amino acids. From germline, CDR1 is DFQATT and CDR2 SNEGSKA (reference sequence). V trimming: 5 bases; J trimming: 2 bases; junction bases outside the gene matches: 9. The CDR3 is CSAPLAAGGTYEQYF. CDR3 in DNA: TGCAGTGCTCCCTTGGCAGCGGGGGGGACCTACGAGCAGTACTTC.

Concerning this clonotype itself: The germline gene is not matched at one end of the junction; a read error may be the cause. The V gene is TRBV10-3, the J gene TRBJ2-6, with D hard to call. Germline CDR1 reads ENHRY; CDR2 reads SYGVKD. There are 15 residues in the CDR3. CDR3 DNA: TGTGCCAGCAGTTTCGACGGCTCTGGGGCCAACGTCCTGACTTTC. Its translation is CASSFDGSGANVLTF.

This clonotype was detected only a few times. The CDR3 bases are TGCGCCAGCAGCTATGAGACCTACGAGCAGTACTTC. It codes for CASSYETYEQYF. V is TRBV5-1 and J is TRBJ2-7; D ambiguous. CDR3 length equals 12 residues. Looked up from germline, CDR1 is SGHRS and CDR2 is YFSETQ. V lost 3 bases and J 2 bases, leaving 6 bases between the germline ends.

This clonotype was detected many times. The chain's CDR3 is CASSQELAGYYGYTF. The CDR3 DNA reads as TGCGCCAGCAGCCAAGAGTTGGCCGGATACTATGGCTACACCTTC. The chain carries TRBV4-1 and TRBJ1-2, with D unresolved. The length of the CDR3 is 15 residues. Germline CDR1 is MGHRA and CDR2 is YSYEKL. V lost 0 bases and J lost 3, with 11 bases in between.

In its sample, this clonotype was seen once. The chain recombines TRBV20-1 with TRBJ2-5; 10 bases map to TRBD2. Germline V gives CDR1 DFQATT, CDR2 SNEGSKA (reference sequence). V shed 0 bases, J shed 3 bases, and the junction held 4 bases outside the gene matches. This CDR3 is 15 amino acids long. In DNA form, the CDR3 reads TGCAGTGCTAGAGATTGGACTAGCGGAGAAGAGACCCAGTACTTC. The encoded protein is CSARDWTSGEETQYF.

V and J are TRBV29-1 and TRBJ1-4; D may be TRBD1 (5 bases). This CDR3 spans 13 amino acids. CDR1 SQVTM and CDR2 ANQGSEA come from the germline V gene. V gave up 8 bases and J gave up 5 bases, with 15 bases separating them. CDR3 sequence (DNA): TGCAGCATTTTGGGACTGCAAAATGAAAAACTGTTTTTT. Translated, it gives CSILGLQNEKLFF.

The J gene is TRBJ2-1, the V gene TRBV5-1; 10 nucleotides line up with TRBD2. From germline, CDR1 is SGHRS and CDR2 YFSETQ. The length of the CDR3 is 15 residues. With 2 bases clipped from V and 8 bases from J, the junction kept 7 bases outside the gene matches. The CDR3 reads CASSFTSGVWYEQFF. The CDR3 DNA sequence: TGCGCCAGCAGCTTTACTAGCGGGGTGTGGTATGAGCAGTTCTTC.

The J gene is TRBJ2-5, the V gene TRBV24-1; maybe TRBD2 (6 bases). Trimming removed 7 bases at V and 5 bases at J, with 19 bases between. CDR3 size: 15 residues. In germline, CDR1 is KGHDR, CDR2 SFDVKD. CDR3 amino acids: CATRAGEDTGETQYF. CDR3 coding DNA: TGTGCCACCAGGGCCGGGGAGGACACCGGGGAGACCCAGTACTTC.

This chain joins TRBV24-1 and TRBJ2-1, with a possible D match to TRBD1 (5 bases). This CDR3 spans 15 amino acids. Trimming removed 2 bases at V and 3 bases at J, with 10 bases between. Per germline, CDR1 KGHDR and CDR2 SFDVKD. CDR3 nucleotide sequence: TGTGCCACCAGTGATTCAGGGTCGGGCTACAATGAGCAGTTCTTC. Its protein is CATSDSGSGYNEQFF.

V usage is TRBV29-1 and J usage is TRBJ2-7; TRBD2 aligns across 8 bases. Germline CDR1 reads SQVTM; CDR2 reads ANQGSEA. This CDR3 has 14 amino acids. J was trimmed by 2 bases and V by 6 bases; bases with no gene match: 9. This chain's CDR3 is CSVSGRGETYEQYF. The CDR3 DNA reads TGCAGCGTATCCGGGAGGGGGGAGACCTACGAGCAGTACTTC.

The chain is built from TRBV10-3 and TRBJ2-1, with D possibly matching TRBD2 (7 bases). The CDR3 runs to 13 residues. Germline loops: CDR1 ENHRY, CDR2 SYGVKD. V lost 10 bases, J lost 4 bases, and 14 bases lay in between. The CDR3 bases are TGTGCCACCGGTGAGGGGGGGTACAATGAGCAGTTCTTC. Protein sequence: CATGEGGYNEQFF.

This clonotype was detected a few times. The rearrangement joins TRBV5-1 to TRBJ1-2; D possibly corresponds to TRBD1 (5 bases). V dropped 4 bases and J dropped 8 bases, with 12 bases sitting between them. The germline CDR1 and CDR2 sequences are SGHRS and YFSETQ. The CDR3 runs to 12 residues. The CDR3 DNA follows: TGCGCCAGCAGCCCAGGGACCAGCGGCTACACCTTC. This gives the protein CASSPGTSGYTF.

The gene calls are TRBV5-1 and TRBJ1-6; 7 bases line up with TRBD1. Trimming removed 3 bases from V and 11 bases from J; junction bases left unmatched: 5. Germline CDR1 SGHRS, CDR2 YFSETQ. This CDR3 region has 13 residues. CDR3 sequence (DNA): TGCGCCAGCAGCTGGGACAGTACAACACCCCTCCACTTT. Amino acid sequence: CASSWDSTTPLHF.

This clonotype appeared a single time. This chain links TRBV5-6 with TRBJ2-3, with D possibly matching TRBD1 (6 bases). Trimming cost V 4 bases and J 1 base, with 16 bases left between them. This CDR3 is built from 16 residues. CDR1 is SGHDT, CDR2 YYEEEE, per germline. CDR3 nucleotide sequence: TGTGCCAGCAGCCCCAATTTCCGGACAGGCACAGATACGCAGTATTTT. Protein product: CASSPNFRTGTDTQYF.

J is TRBJ2-3 and V is TRBV24-1, with 7 bases aligning to TRBD2. The V gene end was trimmed by 5 bases and the J gene end by 5 bases; junction bases not matched to a gene: 9. CDR1 is KGHDR and CDR2 is SFDVKD in the germline V gene. This CDR3 has 15 amino acids. CDR3 coding DNA: TGTGCCACCAGTGGCGGGAGCCCCCTGAAAGATACGCAGTATTTT. It translates to CATSGGSPLKDTQYF.

This chain joins TRBV20-1 and TRBJ2-1; D is undetermined. Deletions cut 3 bases from V and 5 bases from J, with 8 bases between. The CDR3 covers 12 residues. Germline V lookup: CDR1 DFQATT, CDR2 SNEGSKA (reference sequence). CDR3 sequence: CSARVYDNEQFF. Here the CDR3 DNA reads TGCAGTGCTAGGGTATACGACAATGAGCAGTTCTTC.

The chain links TRBV20-1 to TRBJ1-5; D gene ambiguous. The V gene lost 0 bases and the J gene lost 0 bases, with 9 bases spanning the gap. The length of the CDR3 is 15 residues. CDR1 and CDR2 from the germline V gene are DFQATT and SNEGSKA (reference sequence). CDR3 sequence (DNA): TGCAGTGCTAGAGATCTTAGCGATAGCAATCAGCCCCAGCATTTT. As protein: CSARDLSDSNQPQHF.